This is a list of T cell receptor beta chains from one sample in a study of T cells in Graves' hyperthyroidism and ophthalmopathy. TCRdb passed the multiplex PCR reads through MiXCR, listing each CDR3 protein once. Among 350,000 to 400,000 distinct CDR3 sequences listed, 19% were seen once. What was sequenced was blood. Receptors originate from a woman between 18 and 29 years old with Graves' hyperthyroidism. Both conserved end residues are part of each CDR3. D genes are given only for firm matches.

- TRBV12-3/TRBV12-4 CASSLSFLNTEAFF
- TRBV12-3/TRBV12-4 CASSLSGRLNTEAFF
TRBD1 TRBV12-3/TRBV12-4 CASSTGTGSYEQYF
- TRBV15 CATSRDVGPATEAFF
- TRBV19 CASSIRRGNQPQHF
- TRBV19 CASSISGREGGYTF
- TRBV15 CATSPDTGNTIYF
- TRBV18 CASSGPGRYSANYGYTF
- TRBV4-1 CASSQRDTSYEQYF
- TRBV30 CAWSRVSNQPQHF
- TRBV19 CATGRTNQPQHF
- TRBV3-1 CASSPGRRLGSETQYF
- TRBV20-1 CSAPGAGKSNQPQHF
- TRBV19 CASTQSSGNTIYF
- TRBV2 CASREVTNYGYTF
TRBD1 TRBV7-8 CASSPRDSKAETQYF
- TRBV29-1 CSVGDTWSSYEQYF
- TRBV6-2/TRBV6-3 CASTKGEGGASSTDTQYF
- TRBV5-1 CASSLQDGGNTIYF
TRBD1 TRBV12-3/TRBV12-4 CASRTDRVNYGYTF
TRBD2 TRBV20-1 CSATPPAGVYEQYF
- TRBV25-1 CASSELADRSYGGAREQYF
- TRBV12-3/TRBV12-4 CASSFVARDGYTF
- TRBV18 CASSPQGPAGEQYF
- TRBV12-3/TRBV12-4 CASSRTATEAFF
TRBD2 TRBV28 CASSLGGVSSQETQYF
- TRBV7-9 CASSFPLPPYEQYF
- TRBV7-2 CASSLVPRADGNTIYF
- TRBV27 CASSLTPRGETEAFF
- TRBV27 CASSLKQDMNTEAFF
- TRBV12-3/TRBV12-4 CASRGVYEQYF
- TRBV7-2 CASSLVGGEIQYF
- TRBV5-1 CASSRGTIGETQYF
TRBD1 TRBV7-2 CASSDYLQGASEQYF
- TRBV30 CAWSVYPTLGDGNYGYTF
- TRBV27 CASSDRPNGYTF
TRBD1 TRBV28 CASSSTPGQTYEQYF
TRBD1 TRBV5-5 CASSIQGGSVDGYTF
- TRBV11-3 CASSSLTGNTIYF
TRBD1 TRBV27 CASSLRTGIEQYF
TRBD2 TRBV12-3/TRBV12-4 CASSSVPGLAGARRAKNIRYF
- TRBV15 CATSRGGTEETQYF
- TRBV6-4 CASSERQGGYEQYF
- TRBV6-5 CASSYSGRETQYF
TRBD2 TRBV7-2 CASRGTSGTYEQYF
- TRBV20-1 CSAREVLDGPYSNQPQHF